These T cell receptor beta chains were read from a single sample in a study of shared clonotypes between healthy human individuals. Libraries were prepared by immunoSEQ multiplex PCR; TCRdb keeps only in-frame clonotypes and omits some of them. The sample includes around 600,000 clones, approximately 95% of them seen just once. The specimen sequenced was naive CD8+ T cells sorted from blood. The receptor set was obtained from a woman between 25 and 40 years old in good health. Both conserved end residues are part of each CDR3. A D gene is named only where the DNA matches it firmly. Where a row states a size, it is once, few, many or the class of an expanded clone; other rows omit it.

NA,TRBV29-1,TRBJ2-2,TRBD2,CSVGSGRAVETGELFF,TGCAGCGTTGGGTCTGGGAGGGCCGTCGAGACCGGGGAGCTGTTTTTT
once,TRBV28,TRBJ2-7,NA,CATSGTSNSYEQYF,TGTGCCACTTCCGGGACATCCAACTCCTACGAGCAGTACTTC
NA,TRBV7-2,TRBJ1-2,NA,CASSLESGRNYGYTF,TGTGCCAGCAGCTTAGAATCTGGACGAAACTATGGCTACACCTTC
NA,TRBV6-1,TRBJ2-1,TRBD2,CASSEGLAYNEQFF,TGTGCCAGCAGCGAAGGACTAGCCTACAATGAGCAGTTCTTC
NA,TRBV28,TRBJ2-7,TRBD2,CASNVRPSGSAYEQYF,TGTGCCAGCAACGTACGCCCCAGCGGGAGTGCCTACGAGCAGTACTTC
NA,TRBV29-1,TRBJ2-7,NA,CSVVIGHVSYEQYF,TGCAGCGTTGTAATCGGACACGTCTCCTACGAGCAGTACTTC
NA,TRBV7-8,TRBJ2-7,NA,CASSLGKGSYEQYF,TGTGCCAGCAGCTTAGGTAAAGGCTCCTACGAGCAGTACTTC
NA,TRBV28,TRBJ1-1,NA,CASSLFSTMNTEAFF,TGTGCCAGCAGTTTATTTTCCACTATGAACACTGAAGCTTTCTTT
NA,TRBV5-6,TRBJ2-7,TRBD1,CASSLDRVIYEQYF,TGTGCCAGCAGCCTCGACAGGGTGATCTACGAGCAGTACTTC
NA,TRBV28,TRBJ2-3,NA,CASSFLRQDTQYF,TGTGCCAGCAGTTTTCTTCGGCAAGATACGCAGTATTTT
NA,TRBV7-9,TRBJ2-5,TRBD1,CASSGQGAREQYF,TGTGCCAGCAGCGGACAGGGGGCGCGAGAGCAGTACTTC
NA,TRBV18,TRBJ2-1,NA,CASSPPGLATYNEQFF,TGTGCCAGCTCACCACCCGGGCTAGCGACCTACAATGAGCAGTTCTTC
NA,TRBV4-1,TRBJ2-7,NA,CASSQSRLRGPYEQYF,TGCGCCAGCAGCCAATCGCGGTTACGGGGTCCCTACGAGCAGTACTTC
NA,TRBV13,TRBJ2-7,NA,CASSQGLDYEQYF,TGTGCCAGCAGCCAGGGGCTGGACTACGAGCAGTACTTC
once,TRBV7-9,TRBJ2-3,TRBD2,CASSSPPLVAKREDTQYF,TGTGCCAGCAGCTCCCCCCCCTTGGTAGCGAAGCGGGAGGATACGCAGTATTTT
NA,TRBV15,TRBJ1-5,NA,CATSREWGVGQPQHF,TGTGCCACCAGCAGAGAATGGGGAGTGGGTCAGCCCCAGCATTTT
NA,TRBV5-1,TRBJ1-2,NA,CASSFEDRQNIGGYTF,TGCGCCAGCAGTTTCGAAGACAGGCAGAACATTGGTGGCTACACCTTC
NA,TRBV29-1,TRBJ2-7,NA,CSVRDGSSYEQYF,TGCAGCGTTCGGGACGGGAGCTCCTACGAGCAGTACTTC
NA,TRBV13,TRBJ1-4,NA,CASSVGGALNEKLFF,TGTGCCAGCAGTGTGGGAGGGGCCCTTAATGAAAAACTGTTTTTT
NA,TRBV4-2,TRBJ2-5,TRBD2,CASSPEGLAGGLGETQYF,TGTGCCAGCAGCCCGGAGGGACTAGCGGGAGGTTTGGGGGAGACCCAGTACTTC
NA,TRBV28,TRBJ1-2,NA,CASSLTGTRTNYGYTF,TGTGCCAGCAGTTTAACTGGGACTCGTACTAACTATGGCTACACCTTC
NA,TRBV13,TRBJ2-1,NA,CASSLGSGTSYNEQFF,TGTGCCAGCAGCTTAGGGTCAGGTACGTCCTACAATGAGCAGTTCTTC
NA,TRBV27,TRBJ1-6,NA,CASSLMSDSPLHF,TGTGCCAGCAGTTTAATGTCGGATTCACCCCTCCACTTT
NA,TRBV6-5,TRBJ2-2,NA,CASSSIDRITGELFF,TGTGCCAGCAGTTCCATTGACAGGATTACCGGGGAGCTGTTTTTT
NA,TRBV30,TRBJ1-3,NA,CAWSDWTSNSGNTIYF,TGTGCCTGGAGTGACTGGACGTCCAACTCTGGAAACACCATATATTTT
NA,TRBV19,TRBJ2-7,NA,CASSIAGQLEQYF,TGTGCCAGTAGTATAGCGGGGCAGCTCGAGCAGTACTTC
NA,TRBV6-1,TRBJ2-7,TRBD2,CASRVAGVGFEQYF,TGTGCCAGCAGAGTAGCGGGAGTGGGTTTCGAGCAGTACTTC
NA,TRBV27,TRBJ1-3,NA,CASSPRQGGNTIYF,TGTGCCAGCAGCCCCCGGCAGGGAGGAAACACCATATATTTT
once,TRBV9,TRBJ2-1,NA,CASSLGTASYNEQFF,TGTGCCAGCAGCTTGGGGACGGCGTCCTACAATGAGCAGTTCTTC
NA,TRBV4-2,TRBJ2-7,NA,CASSQELTYEQYF,TGTGCCAGCAGCCAAGAATTAACCTACGAGCAGTACTTC
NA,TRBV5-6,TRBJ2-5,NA,CASSSSRRHGRGETQYF,TGTGCCAGCAGCTCTTCTCGGCGTCACGGACGTGGGGAGACCCAGTACTTC
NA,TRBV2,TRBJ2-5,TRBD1,CASSDPGQVLSEQYF,TGTGCCAGCAGTGATCCGGGACAGGTCCTATCTGAGCAGTACTTC
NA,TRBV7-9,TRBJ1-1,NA,CASSLSGGRAEAFF,TGTGCCAGCAGCTTAAGTGGGGGTCGGGCTGAAGCTTTCTTT
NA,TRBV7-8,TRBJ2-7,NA,CASSEWVSSYEQYF,TGTGCCAGCAGTGAGTGGGTCAGCTCCTACGAGCAGTACTTC
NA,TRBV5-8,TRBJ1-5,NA,CASSSKQKQPQHF,TGTGCCAGCAGCTCCAAACAGAAGCAGCCCCAGCATTTT
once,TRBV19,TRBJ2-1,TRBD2,CASSIGSSGAYNEQFF,TGTGCCAGTAGTATAGGTTCTAGCGGGGCCTACAATGAGCAGTTCTTC
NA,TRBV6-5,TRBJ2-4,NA,CASSPTGPAPPQYF,TGTGCCAGCAGTCCCACAGGGCCCGCCCCCCCTCAGTACTTC
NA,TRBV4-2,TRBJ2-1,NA,CASSQDISLWTTPVLVYEQFF,TGTGCCAGCAGCCAAGATATCTCCCTATGGACAACCCCCGTTCTGGTATATGAGCAGTTCTTC
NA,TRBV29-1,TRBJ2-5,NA,CSVDVTGETQYF,TGCAGCGTTGACGTGACAGGAGAGACCCAGTACTTC
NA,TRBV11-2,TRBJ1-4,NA,CASSHAAFATNEKLFF,TGTGCCAGCAGCCACGCGGCGTTCGCAACTAATGAAAAACTGTTTTTT
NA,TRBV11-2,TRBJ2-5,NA,CASSLWGSGGETQYF,TGTGCCAGCAGCTTGTGGGGTTCCGGGGGAGAGACCCAGTACTTC
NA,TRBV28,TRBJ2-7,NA,CASSEPQPSSYEQYF,TGTGCCAGCAGTGAACCCCAGCCGAGCTCCTACGAGCAGTACTTC
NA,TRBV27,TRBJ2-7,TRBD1,CASSFGPGTGVNKQYF,TGTGCCAGCAGTTTTGGTCCCGGGACAGGGGTGAATAAGCAGTACTTC
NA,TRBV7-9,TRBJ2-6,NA,CARGDGPSSGANVLTF,TGTGCCAGGGGGGACGGGCCAAGCTCTGGGGCCAACGTCCTGACTTTC
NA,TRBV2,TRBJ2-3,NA,CASSDPSLQRTDTQYF,TGTGCCAGCAGTGACCCGAGCCTTCAACGCACAGATACGCAGTATTTT
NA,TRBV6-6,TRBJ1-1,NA,CASSLRTEGNTEAFF,TGTGCCAGCAGTCTCCGGACCGAAGGAAACACTGAAGCTTTCTTT
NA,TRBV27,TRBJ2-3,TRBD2,CASSLILAGGPDTQYF,TGTGCCAGCAGTTTAATCCTAGCGGGAGGGCCAGATACGCAGTATTTT
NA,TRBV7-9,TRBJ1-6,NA,CASSLDWNSPLHF,TGTGCCAGCAGCTTAGACTGGAATTCACCCCTCCACTTT
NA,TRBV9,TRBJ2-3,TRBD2,CASSLAGGSDTQYF,TGTGCCAGCAGTCTAGCGGGAGGGTCAGATACGCAGTATTTT
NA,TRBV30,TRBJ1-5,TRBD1,CAWSLGGFSNQPQHF,TGTGCCTGGAGTTTAGGGGGCTTTAGCAATCAGCCCCAGCATTTT
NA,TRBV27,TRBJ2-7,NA,CASSLIGASYEQYF,TGTGCCAGCAGTTTAATAGGGGCCTCCTACGAGCAGTACTTC
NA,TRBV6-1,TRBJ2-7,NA,CASSERGTFYEQYF,TGTGCCAGCAGTGAAAGGGGGACATTCTACGAGCAGTACTTC
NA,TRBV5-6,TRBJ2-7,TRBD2,CASSLRLAAYEQYF,TGTGCCAGCAGCTTGAGACTAGCGGCCTACGAGCAGTACTTC
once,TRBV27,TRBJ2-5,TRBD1,CASSLSPGTAQETQYF,TGTGCCAGCAGTTTATCCCCCGGGACAGCCCAAGAGACCCAGTACTTC